Shown below are 14 T cell receptor beta chains from a single sample sequenced in a study of blood T cell repertoires in COVID-19. Here immunoSEQ multiplex PCR was the method, and the copy in TCRdb shows in-frame clones only, minus some. The data show about 150,000 clones, about 82% seen once. Sequencing used peripheral blood. These receptors came from a man over 45 with active or convalescent COVID-19.

The rearrangement uses TRBV6-5 and TRBJ1-6; D remains ambiguous. Trimming left V 5 bases short and J 9 bases short, with 11 bases between. This CDR3 contains 13 residues. From germline, CDR1 is MNHEY and CDR2 SVGAGI. CDR3 nucleotide sequence: TGTGCCAGCAGTCCCGACATTAGTTCACCCCTCCACTTT. Its protein product is CASSPDISSPLHF.

This chain joins TRBV19 and TRBJ2-3, with TRBD1 matching 8 bases. The CDR3 spans 13 residues. CDR1 and CDR2 from the germline V gene are LNHDA and SQIVND (reference sequence). Germline trimming cut 6 bases from V and 5 bases from J; bases unmatched to any gene: 4. CDR3 region: CASRDRDIDTQYF. The DNA for the CDR3 is TGTGCCAGTAGGGACAGGGACATAGATACGCAGTATTTT.

The CDR3 region is CASSRGLNQPQHF. The CDR3 bases are TGTGCCAGCAGTCGAGGACTAAATCAGCCCCAGCATTTT. This chain uses TRBV12-3 or TRBV12-4 with TRBJ1-5; no reliable D call. This CDR3 contains 13 residues. Deletions cut 5 bases from V and 4 bases from J, with 9 bases between.

The rearrangement joins TRBV7-6 to TRBJ2-5; TRBD2 agrees at 7 bases. Germline V lookup: CDR1 SGHVS, CDR2 FNYEAQ. CDR3 length equals 15 residues. The junction had 6 bases not matched to a gene; V was cut back by 5 bases and J by 0 bases. The CDR3 is CASSPLGTNQETQYF. The CDR3, as DNA: TGTGCCAGCAGCCCTCTTGGGACTAACCAAGAGACCCAGTACTTC.

The chain uses TRBV4-1 and TRBJ1-5; D gene unclear. This CDR3 has 15 residues. V was clipped by 0 bases and J by 6 bases, with 12 bases between them. Germline V gene lookup returns CDR1 MGHRA and CDR2 YSYEKL. The DNA of the CDR3 is TGCGCCAGCAGCCAAGAATCCCCCAGAGGTCAGCCCCAGCATTTT. This sequence encodes CASSQESPRGQPQHF.

The CDR3 reads CASRLLTEYNSPLHF. CDR3 nucleotides: TGTGCCAGTAGGCTCCTGACAGAGTATAATTCACCCCTCCACTTT. The chain links TRBV19 to TRBJ1-6; maybe TRBD1 (5 bases). The CDR3 covers 15 residues. V dropped 6 bases and J dropped 4 bases, with 13 bases sitting between them. Germline CDR1 is LNHDA and CDR2 is SQIVND (reference sequence).

The chain has TRBV5-6 and TRBJ1-4; 9 bases line up with TRBD1. V dropped 5 bases and J dropped 7; count of bases not matched to a gene: 12. The CDR3 consists of 16 residues. CDR1 and CDR2 (germline): SGHDT, YYEEEE. CDR3 sequence reads: CASRRFNRGQSEKLFF. CDR3 in DNA: TGTGCCAGCAGGCGTTTTAACAGGGGGCAAAGTGAAAAACTGTTTTTT.

V is TRBV4-2 and J is TRBJ1-4; the D is unclear. The CDR3 length is 15 residues. Between the trimmed V and J ends, which lost 3 bases and 0 bases, there was a span of 8 bases. Per germline, CDR1 LGHNA and CDR2 YNFKEQ. The CDR3 bases are TGTGCCAGCAGCCAGTCCCTTGCAACTAATGAAAAACTGTTTTTT. Translated, it gives CASSQSLATNEKLFF.

J is TRBJ2-7 and V is TRBV28, with D maybe TRBD1 (5 bases). CDR3 length: 13 residues. Trimming pared 2 bases from V and 6 bases from J, leaving 11 bases between. In germline, CDR1 is MDHEN, CDR2 SYDVKM. The CDR3 reads CASSLLAGREQYF. CDR3 in DNA: TGTGCCAGCAGTTTACTGGCAGGGCGCGAGCAGTACTTC. Drawing the rest from reference TRBV28 and TRBJ2-7, the complete variable domain is DVKVTQSSRYLVKRTGEKVFLECVQDMDHENMFWYRQDPGLGLRLIYFSYDVKMKEKGDIPEGYSVSREKKERFSLILESASTNQTSMYLCASSLLAGREQYFGPGTRLTVT.

This clone was observed a few times. This chain uses TRBV29-1 with TRBJ1-2; 8 bases line up with TRBD1. The CDR3 contains 13 residues. Germline V lookup: CDR1 SQVTM, CDR2 ANQGSEA. V was pared by 1 base and J by 7 bases, with 5 bases of the junction left unmatched. CDR3 coding DNA: TGCAGCGTTGAAGCACAACAGGGGGGTGGCTACACCTTC. It translates to CSVEAQQGGGYTF.

This rearrangement joins TRBV5-1 to TRBJ2-2, with D perhaps TRBD2 (6 bases). CDR3 length: 15 amino acids. V was pared by 1 base and J by 2 bases, with 9 bases between. The germline gives CDR1 SGHRS, CDR2 YFSETQ. This CDR3 is CASSLPGENTGELFF. DNA of the CDR3: TGCGCCAGCAGCTTGCCGGGGGAAAACACCGGGGAGCTGTTTTTT.

The genes are TRBV19 and TRBJ2-5; TRBD2 aligns across 7 bases. The CDR3 totals 13 residues. V dropped 10 bases and J dropped 6; count of bases not matched to a gene: 11. Per the germline V gene, CDR1 is LNHDA and CDR2 is SQIVND (reference sequence). The CDR3: CATSGRGGQTQYF. The CDR3 bases are TGTGCCACCTCAGGGCGGGGAGGGCAGACCCAGTACTTC. The entire variable domain, with the rest obtained from reference TRBV19 and TRBJ2-5, is as follows: DGGITQSPKYLFRKEGQNVTLSCEQNLNHDAMYWYRQDPGQGLRLIYYSQIVNDFQKGDIAEGYSVSREKKESFPLTVTSAQKNPTAFYLCATSGRGGQTQYFGPGTRLLVL.

The V call is TRBV5-1, the J call TRBJ2-5, with D tentatively TRBD2 (6 bases). The CDR3 has 14 residues. CDR1 SGHRS and CDR2 YFSETQ come from the germline V gene. V was clipped by 4 bases and J by 4 bases, with 14 bases between them. CDR3 sequence reads: CASSAAPGVETQYF. The CDR3 DNA is TGCGCCAGCAGCGCCGCGCCGGGGGTAGAGACCCAGTACTTC. The whole variable domain, remainder taken from reference TRBV5-1 and TRBJ2-5, is KAGVTQTPRYLIKTRGQQVTLSCSPISGHRSVSWYQQTPGQGLQFLFEYFSETQRNKGNFPGRFSGRQFSNSRSEMNVSTLELGDSALYLCASSAAPGVETQYFGPGTRLLVL.

This chain joins TRBV10-3 and TRBJ2-5; 14 positions agree with TRBD2. V was clipped by 0 bases and J by 0 bases; unmatched bases: 6. The germline CDR1 and CDR2 sequences are ENHRY and SYGVKD. The CDR3 is made up of 19 amino acids. The CDR3 coding sequence is TGTGCCATCAGTGAGTCGAGAGGGACTAGCGGGGGATACCAAGAGACCCAGTACTTC. The encoded protein is CAISESRGTSGGYQETQYF.